This T cell receptor beta chain stems from a study of hypomethylating agent response in myelodysplastic syndrome. Study-wide context: Patients with neither complete response nor hematologic improvement were classed non-responders.

Two replicates of around 200 ng each gave 400 ng DNA per sample, survey resolution. Sequencing was performed with immunoSEQ multiplex PCR; in TCRdb, only in-frame clones are kept and a portion is missing. Here the sample spans under 5,500 clones, over 75% being singletons. The CDR3 spans 13 residues. Trimming removed 2 bases at V and 2 bases at J, with 7 bases between. The germline V gene has CDR1 LNHDA and CDR2 SQIVND (reference sequence). Only a few counts were recorded for this clone. Its antigen is undetermined. Study outcomes and limitations: This small study analyzed only roughly ten patients. Novel MDS antigen recognition by shared GLIPH2 clusters is possible but unvalidated.

The genes are TRBV19 and TRBJ2-7; D gene ambiguous. The sequences come from bone marrow, collected before or after starting hypomethylating agent treatment for myelodysplastic syndrome (not recorded which). The TCR was taken from a human donor with myelodysplastic syndrome. This CDR3 is CASSITSTYEQYF. The CDR3 region has the DNA TGTGCCAGTAGTATAACATCAACCTACGAGCAGTACTTC.